This T cell receptor (beta chain) was recorded in a study of OX40 agonist ivuxolimab in advanced cancers. V lost 8 bases to trimming and J lost 8 bases, with 23 bases between them. The CDR3 runs to 15 residues. The germline V gene has CDR1 MNHEY and CDR2 SVGAGI. The assay was immunoSEQ multiplex PCR, and TCRdb's table has in-frame clones only and misses some. The sample carries some 80,000 clones, about 88% recorded once. The sample was CD4+ or CD8+ T cells sorted from blood, taken in a trial of the OX40 agonist ivuxolimab. The clonotype comes from an adult with an advanced solid tumor such as melanoma, head and neck, liver or kidney cancer. This chain links TRBV6-5 with TRBJ2-3, with a tentative D call TRBD2 (6 bases). The CDR3 nucleotides are TGTGCCAGCTCCTTAAAGGGAGCGCCCGGGGGTACGCAGTATTTT. It encodes CASSLKGAPGGTQYF.